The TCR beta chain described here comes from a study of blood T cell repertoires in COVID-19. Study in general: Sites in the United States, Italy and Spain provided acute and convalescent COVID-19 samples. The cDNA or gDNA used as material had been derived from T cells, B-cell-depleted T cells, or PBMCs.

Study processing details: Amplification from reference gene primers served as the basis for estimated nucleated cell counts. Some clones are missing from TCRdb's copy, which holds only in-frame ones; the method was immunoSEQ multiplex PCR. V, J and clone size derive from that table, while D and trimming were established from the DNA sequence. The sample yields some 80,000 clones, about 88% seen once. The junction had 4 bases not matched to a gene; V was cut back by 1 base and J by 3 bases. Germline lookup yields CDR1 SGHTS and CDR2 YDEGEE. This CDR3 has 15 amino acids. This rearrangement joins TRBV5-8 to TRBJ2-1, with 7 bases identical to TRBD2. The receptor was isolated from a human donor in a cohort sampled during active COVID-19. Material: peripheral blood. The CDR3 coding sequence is TGTGCCAGCAGCTTGTCGGGAGGAAACTACAATGAGCAGTTCTTC. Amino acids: CASSLSGGNYNEQFF.